This T cell receptor (beta chain) was profiled in a study of a mutant IDH1 vaccine in newly diagnosed glioma. Turning to the study itself: Beginning 4-6 weeks after radiotherapy alone, or with temozolomide cycles, vaccination took place.

Only one count was recorded for this clone. Its target is unknown. Specified time point: week 35, safety follow-up. In every dose of vaccine, 300 ug of mutant IDH1 20-mer peptide was given alongside topical imiquimod. All eight of the vaccinations patients received fell in weeks 1, 3, 5, 7, 11, 15, 19 and 23. Sequencing used immunoSEQ multiplex PCR; TCRdb keeps in-frame clones, though not all of them. The sample yields tens of thousands of clones, roughly 74% seen once. Regarding the study as a whole: Among all patients, vaccine-induced immune responses occurred in around 94%.

This TCR was sampled from a man aged 50-59 years with glioma. The material was PBMCs, obtained from a glioma patient whose treatment included an IDH1 peptide vaccine.

The CDR3, as DNA: TGTGCCAGCAGCGCGGGGTTAGGGGGCCGGGCTGAAGCTTTCTTT. Its translation: CASSAGLGGRAEAFF. The V and J genes are TRBV9 and TRBJ1-1; TRBD1 matches at 7 bases. The junction had 11 bases not matched to a gene; V was cut back by 3 bases and J by 6 bases. This CDR3 has 15 residues. Per the germline V gene, CDR1 is SGDLS and CDR2 is YYNGEE.